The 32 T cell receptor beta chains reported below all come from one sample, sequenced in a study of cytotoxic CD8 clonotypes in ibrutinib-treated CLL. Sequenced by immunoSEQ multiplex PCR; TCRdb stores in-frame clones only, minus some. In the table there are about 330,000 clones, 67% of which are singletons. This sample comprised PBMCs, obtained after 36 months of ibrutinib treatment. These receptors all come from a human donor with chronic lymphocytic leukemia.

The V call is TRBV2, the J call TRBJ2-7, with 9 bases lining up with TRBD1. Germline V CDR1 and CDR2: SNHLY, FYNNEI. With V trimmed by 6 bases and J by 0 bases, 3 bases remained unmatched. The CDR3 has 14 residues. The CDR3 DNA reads TGTGCCAGCAGGGCGACAGGGGGCTCCTACGAGCAGTACTTC. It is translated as CASRATGGSYEQYF.

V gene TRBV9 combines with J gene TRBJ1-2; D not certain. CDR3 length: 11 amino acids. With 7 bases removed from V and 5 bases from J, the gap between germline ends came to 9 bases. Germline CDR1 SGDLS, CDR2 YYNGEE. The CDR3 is CASYTEYGYTF. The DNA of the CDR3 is TGTGCCAGCTACACGGAGTATGGCTACACCTTC.

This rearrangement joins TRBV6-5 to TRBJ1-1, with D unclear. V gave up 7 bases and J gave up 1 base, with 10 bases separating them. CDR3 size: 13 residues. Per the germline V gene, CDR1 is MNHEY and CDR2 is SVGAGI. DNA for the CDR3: TGTGCCAGCATCTCACTCAAGAACACTGAAGCTTTCTTT. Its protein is CASISLKNTEAFF.

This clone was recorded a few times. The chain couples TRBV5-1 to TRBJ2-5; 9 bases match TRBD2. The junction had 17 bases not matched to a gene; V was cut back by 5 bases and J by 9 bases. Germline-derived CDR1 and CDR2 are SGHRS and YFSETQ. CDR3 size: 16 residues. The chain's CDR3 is CASSSRTSAGLEAQYF. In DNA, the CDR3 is TGCGCCAGCAGTTCCAGGACTAGCGCAGGTCTTGAGGCCCAGTACTTC.

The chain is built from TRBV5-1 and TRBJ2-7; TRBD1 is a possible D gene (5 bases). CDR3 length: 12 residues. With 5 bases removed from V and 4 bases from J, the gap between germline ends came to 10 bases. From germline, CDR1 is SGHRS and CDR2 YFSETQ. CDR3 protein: CASSPDKYEQYF. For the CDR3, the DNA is TGCGCCAGCAGTCCGGACAAATACGAGCAGTACTTC.

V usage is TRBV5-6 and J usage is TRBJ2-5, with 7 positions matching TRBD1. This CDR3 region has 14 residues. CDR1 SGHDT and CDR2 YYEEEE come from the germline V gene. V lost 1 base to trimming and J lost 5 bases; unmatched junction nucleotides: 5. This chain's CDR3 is CASSLLQGWETQYF. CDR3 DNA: TGTGCCAGCAGCTTGTTACAGGGGTGGGAGACCCAGTACTTC.

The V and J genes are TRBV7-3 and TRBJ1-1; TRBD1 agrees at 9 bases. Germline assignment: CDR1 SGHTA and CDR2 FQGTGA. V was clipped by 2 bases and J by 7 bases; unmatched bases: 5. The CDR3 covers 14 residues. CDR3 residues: CASSLGTGTGEAFF. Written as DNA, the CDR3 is TGTGCCAGCAGCTTAGGGACAGGGACGGGTGAAGCTTTCTTT.

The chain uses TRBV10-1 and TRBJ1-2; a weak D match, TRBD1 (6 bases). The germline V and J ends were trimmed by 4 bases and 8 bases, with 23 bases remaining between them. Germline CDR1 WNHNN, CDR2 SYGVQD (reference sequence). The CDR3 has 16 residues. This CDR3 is CASSADPRGGGPGYTF. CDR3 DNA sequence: TGCGCCAGCAGTGCGGACCCCCGGGGAGGGGGACCGGGCTACACCTTC.

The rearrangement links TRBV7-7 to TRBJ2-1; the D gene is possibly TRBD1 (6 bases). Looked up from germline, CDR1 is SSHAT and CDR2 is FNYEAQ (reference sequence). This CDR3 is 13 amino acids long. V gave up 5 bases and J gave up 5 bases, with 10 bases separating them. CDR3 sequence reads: CASSPGQNNEQFF. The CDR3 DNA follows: TGTGCCAGCAGCCCCGGACAGAACAATGAGCAGTTCTTC.

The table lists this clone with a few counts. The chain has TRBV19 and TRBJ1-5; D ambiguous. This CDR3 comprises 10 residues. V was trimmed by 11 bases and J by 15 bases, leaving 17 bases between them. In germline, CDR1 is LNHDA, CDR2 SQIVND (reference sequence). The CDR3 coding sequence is TGTGCCTCCCGAAGTAGCCCGAGGCATTTT. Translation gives CASRSSPRHF.

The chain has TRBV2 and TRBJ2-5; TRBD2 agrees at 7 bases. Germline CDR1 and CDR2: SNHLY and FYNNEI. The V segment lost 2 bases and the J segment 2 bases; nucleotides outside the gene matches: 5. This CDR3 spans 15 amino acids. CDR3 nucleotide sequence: TGTGCCAGCAGTGAAAGCGGGACCTTTCAAGAGACCCAGTACTTC. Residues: CASSESGTFQETQYF.

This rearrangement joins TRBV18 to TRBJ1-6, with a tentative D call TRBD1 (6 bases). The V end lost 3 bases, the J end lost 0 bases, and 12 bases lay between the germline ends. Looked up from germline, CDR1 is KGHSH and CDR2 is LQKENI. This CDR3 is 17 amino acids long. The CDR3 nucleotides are TGTGCCAGCTCACCCGCACAGGGTGGCTCCTATAATTCACCCCTCCACTTT. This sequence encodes CASSPAQGGSYNSPLHF.

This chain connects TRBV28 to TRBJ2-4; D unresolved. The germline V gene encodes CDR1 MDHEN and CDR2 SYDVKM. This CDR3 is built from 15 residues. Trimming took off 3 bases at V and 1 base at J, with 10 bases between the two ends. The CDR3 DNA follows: TGTGCCAGCAGTTTTGTTTGGGCGGCCAAAAACATTCAGTACTTC. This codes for CASSFVWAAKNIQYF.

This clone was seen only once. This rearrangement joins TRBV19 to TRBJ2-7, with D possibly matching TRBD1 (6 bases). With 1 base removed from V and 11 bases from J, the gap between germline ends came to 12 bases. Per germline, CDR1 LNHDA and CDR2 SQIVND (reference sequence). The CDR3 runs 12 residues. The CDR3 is CASSIVGAREYF. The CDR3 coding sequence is TGTGCCAGTAGTATAGTGGGGGCTAGGGAGTACTTC.

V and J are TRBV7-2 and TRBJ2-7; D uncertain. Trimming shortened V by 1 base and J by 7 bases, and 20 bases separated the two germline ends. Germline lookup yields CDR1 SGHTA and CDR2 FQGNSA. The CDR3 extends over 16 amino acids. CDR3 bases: TGTGCCAGCAGCTTAGGTACACCCTTAGTATTCTATGAGCAGTACTTC. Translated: CASSLGTPLVFYEQYF.

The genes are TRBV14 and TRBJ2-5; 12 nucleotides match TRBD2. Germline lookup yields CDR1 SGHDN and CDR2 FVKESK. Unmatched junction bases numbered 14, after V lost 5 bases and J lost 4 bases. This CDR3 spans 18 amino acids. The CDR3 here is CASSKRGLAGLRGETQYF. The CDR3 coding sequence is TGTGCCAGCAGCAAAAGGGGACTAGCGGGTCTACGGGGAGAGACCCAGTACTTC.

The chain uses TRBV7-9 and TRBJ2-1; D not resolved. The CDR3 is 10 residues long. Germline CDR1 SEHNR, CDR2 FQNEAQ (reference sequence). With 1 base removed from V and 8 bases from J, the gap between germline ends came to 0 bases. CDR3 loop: CASSLDEQFF. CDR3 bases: TGTGCCAGCAGCTTAGATGAGCAGTTCTTC.

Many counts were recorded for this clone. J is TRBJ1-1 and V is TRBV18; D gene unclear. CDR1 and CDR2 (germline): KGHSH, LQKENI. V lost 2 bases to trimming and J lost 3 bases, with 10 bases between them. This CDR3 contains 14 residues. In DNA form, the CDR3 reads TGTGCCAGCTCACCAAATCGGAGGGACACTGAAGCTTTCTTT. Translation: CASSPNRRDTEAFF.

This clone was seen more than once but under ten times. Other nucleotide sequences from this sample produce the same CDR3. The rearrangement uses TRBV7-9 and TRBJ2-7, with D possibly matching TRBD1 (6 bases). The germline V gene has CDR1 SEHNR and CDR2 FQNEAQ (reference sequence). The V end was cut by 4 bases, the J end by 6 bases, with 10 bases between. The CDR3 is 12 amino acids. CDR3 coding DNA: TGTGCCAGCAGCTCACAGGGACGCGAGCAGTACTTC. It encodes CASSSQGREQYF.

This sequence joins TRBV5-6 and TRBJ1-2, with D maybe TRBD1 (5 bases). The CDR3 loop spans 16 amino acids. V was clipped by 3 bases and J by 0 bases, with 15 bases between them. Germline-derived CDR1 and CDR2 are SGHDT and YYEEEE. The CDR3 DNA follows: TGTGCCAGCAGCTCGAAACCGACAGAAACTAACTATGGCTACACCTTC. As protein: CASSSKPTETNYGYTF.

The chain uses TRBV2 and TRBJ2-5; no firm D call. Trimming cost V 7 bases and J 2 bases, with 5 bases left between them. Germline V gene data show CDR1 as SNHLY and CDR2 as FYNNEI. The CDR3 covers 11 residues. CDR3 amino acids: CASKAQETQYF. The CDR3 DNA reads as TGTGCCAGCAAAGCGCAAGAGACCCAGTACTTC. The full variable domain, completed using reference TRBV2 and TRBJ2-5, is EPEVTQTPSHQVTQMGQEVILRCVPISNHLYFYWYRQILGQKVEFLVSFYNNEISEKSEIFDDQFSVERPDGSNFTLKIRSTKLEDSAMYFCASKAQETQYFGPGTRLLVL.

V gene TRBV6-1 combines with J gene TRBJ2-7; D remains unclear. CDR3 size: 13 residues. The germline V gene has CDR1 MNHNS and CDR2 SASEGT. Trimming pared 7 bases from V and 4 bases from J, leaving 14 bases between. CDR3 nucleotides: TGTGCCAGCATACGGACCCCTAGTTACGAGCAGTACTTC. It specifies CASIRTPSYEQYF.

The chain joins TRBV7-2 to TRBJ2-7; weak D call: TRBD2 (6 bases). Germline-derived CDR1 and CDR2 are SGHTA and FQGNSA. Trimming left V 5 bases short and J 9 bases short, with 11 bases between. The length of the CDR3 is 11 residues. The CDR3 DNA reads TGTGCCAGCAGCGCGACTAGGGGGCAGTACTTC. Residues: CASSATRGQYF.

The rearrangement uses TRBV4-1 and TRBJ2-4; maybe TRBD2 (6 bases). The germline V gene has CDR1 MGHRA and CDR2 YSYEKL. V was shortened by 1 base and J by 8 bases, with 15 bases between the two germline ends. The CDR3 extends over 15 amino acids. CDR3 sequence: CASSQVRGSGDIQYF. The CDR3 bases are TGCGCCAGCAGCCAAGTACGGGGGTCGGGAGACATTCAGTACTTC.

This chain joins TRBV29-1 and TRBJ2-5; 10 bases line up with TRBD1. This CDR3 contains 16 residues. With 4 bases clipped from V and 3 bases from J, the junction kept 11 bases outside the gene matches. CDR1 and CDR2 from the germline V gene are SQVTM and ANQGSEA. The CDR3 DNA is TGCAGCGTTGCCCCCGCCCAGGGGACAGGGGAAGAGACCCAGTACTTC. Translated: CSVAPAQGTGEETQYF.

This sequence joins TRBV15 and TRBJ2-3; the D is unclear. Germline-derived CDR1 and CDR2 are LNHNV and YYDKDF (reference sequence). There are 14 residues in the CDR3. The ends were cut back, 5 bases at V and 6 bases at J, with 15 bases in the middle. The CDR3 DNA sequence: TGTGCCACCAGCTTCGACGAAGGGCTCGATACGCAGTATTTT. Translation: CATSFDEGLDTQYF. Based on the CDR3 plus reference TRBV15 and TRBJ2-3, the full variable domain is DAMVIQNPRYQVTQFGKPVTLSCSQTLNHNVMYWYQQKSSQAPKLLFHYYDKDFNNEADTPDNFQSRRPNTSFCFLDIRSPGLGDTAMYLCATSFDEGLDTQYFGPGTRLTVL.

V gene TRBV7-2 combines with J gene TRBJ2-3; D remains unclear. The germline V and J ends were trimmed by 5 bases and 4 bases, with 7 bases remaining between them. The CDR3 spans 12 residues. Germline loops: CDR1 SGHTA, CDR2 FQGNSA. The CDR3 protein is CASSPFPDTQYF. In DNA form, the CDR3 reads TGTGCCAGCAGCCCCTTTCCAGATACGCAGTATTTT.

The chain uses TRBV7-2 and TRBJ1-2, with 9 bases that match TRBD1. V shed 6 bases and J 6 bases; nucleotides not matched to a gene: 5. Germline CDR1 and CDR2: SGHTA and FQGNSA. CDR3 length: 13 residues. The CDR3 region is CASSRDRADGYTF. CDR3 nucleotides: TGTGCCAGCAGTCGGGACAGGGCGGATGGCTACACCTTC. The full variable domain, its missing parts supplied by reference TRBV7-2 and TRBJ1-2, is GAGVSQSPSNKVTEKGKDVELRCDPISGHTALYWYRQSLGQGLEFLIYFQGNSAPDKSGLPSDRFSAERTGGSVSTLTIQRTQQEDSAVYLCASSRDRADGYTFGSGTRLTVV.

The CDR3 protein is CASSLGDWSNEQFF. CDR3 nucleotides: TGTGCCAGCAGCTTAGGGGACTGGAGCAATGAGCAGTTCTTC. V gene TRBV7-2 combines with J gene TRBJ2-1, with D perhaps matching TRBD2 (6 bases). The CDR3 runs to 14 residues. In germline, CDR1 is SGHTA, CDR2 FQGNSA. Trimming removed 1 base from V and 6 bases from J, with 10 bases in between.

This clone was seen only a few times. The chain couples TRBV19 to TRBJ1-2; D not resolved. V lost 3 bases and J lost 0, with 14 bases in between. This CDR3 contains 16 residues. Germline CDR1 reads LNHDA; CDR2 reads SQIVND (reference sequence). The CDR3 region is CASSIKSRGSNYGYTF. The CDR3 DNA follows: TGTGCCAGTAGTATCAAGAGTCGAGGGTCTAACTATGGCTACACCTTC.

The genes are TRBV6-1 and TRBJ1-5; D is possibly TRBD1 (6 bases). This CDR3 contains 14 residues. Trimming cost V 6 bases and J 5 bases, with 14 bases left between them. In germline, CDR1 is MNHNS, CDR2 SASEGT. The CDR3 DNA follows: TGTGCCAGCAGGTTGAGGGGGACGGATCAGCCCCAGCATTTT. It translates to CASRLRGTDQPQHF.

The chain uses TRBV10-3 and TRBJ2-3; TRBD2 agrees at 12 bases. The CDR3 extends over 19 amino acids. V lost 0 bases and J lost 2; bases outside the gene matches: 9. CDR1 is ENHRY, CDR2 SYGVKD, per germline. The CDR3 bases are TGTGCCATCAGTGAGTCTGGACTAGCGGGACTTGAGAACACAGATACGCAGTATTTT. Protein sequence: CAISESGLAGLENTDTQYF.